This T cell receptor beta chain was sequenced for a study of cytomegalovirus exposure and HLA in healthy donors (dated by TCRdb to 2016 to 2017). For the study in its entirety: In an earlier analysis of approximately 500 of the donors, about 270 Gb of sequence data and some 100 million unique TCR beta sequences from 150 million to 200 million T cells were reported. A separate validation cohort of roughly 120 different subjects was used in addition to the roughly 670-subject first cohort. Both class I and class II loci were covered by HLA typing, at four-digit resolution. The study was designed to test whether signatures of past pathogen exposure could be identified by cataloging public T cell receptors. Among the approximately 430 genotyped donors, 81% belonged to the genetic ancestry cluster associated with self-reported Caucasian donors. All discovery cohort repertoires had been generated on a single sequencing platform. In a later analysis, previously published TCR beta repertoires from several hundred donors were re-analyzed and high-resolution HLA genotyping was added so that TCR occurrence patterns could be studied. Typing coverage differed by locus: A, B, C, DRB1 and DQB1 were typed in roughly 620-630 donors, DQA1 in 500 to 550, DPA1 in around 600, and DPB1 in around 490. Among around 400 genotyped donors of the cohort, an average of roughly 230,000 unique TCR beta nucleotide sequences was sequenced per donor, of which roughly 17% were non-productive. Rather than using new phenotypic data, the later analysis identified candidate immune exposures from TCR beta sequences and from how often those sequences occurred across donors. Because of strong linkage in the cohort, five DR-DQ haplotypes were treated as single units for association and clustering. To predict cytomegalovirus infection status, the study brought together high-throughput TCR immunosequencing, statistical association of individual TCRs with disease status, and machine learning. Genome-wide SNP genotypes for about 55% of the roughly 670 donors were used in a later genetic analysis, which treated that subset as a discovery cohort. Donor age, sex, ethnicity and CMV serostatus were collected together with the repertoire data. An earlier analysis of 450 to 750 of the donors used high-throughput TCR beta sequencing to judge whether each TCR beta V gene segment behaved as functional or pseudogenic. The study profiled the T cell repertoires of some 610 subjects by immunosequencing and related them to cytomegalovirus serostatus. About 300 gigabases of sequencing data and approximately 85 million unique TCR sequences were included in an early release covering several hundred HLA-typed donors.

CDR1 MNHEY and CDR2 SMNVEV were looked up in the germline V gene (reference sequence). Reading from cysteine to phenylalanine, the CDR3 counts 15 amino acids. The retained sequence is limited to the CDR3, 45 bases, with the frame set at the first base. The V and J ends are trimmed by 3 bases and 0 bases, leaving 11 bases between them. The study at large found these results: Because the 87-base-pair reads could not distinguish some IMGT-functional V segments, including TRBV6-2 and TRBV6-3, those segments were excluded. Cytomegalovirus status was reported to be diagnosed by the classifier with high specificity and sensitivity in both the original and validation cohorts. A later genetic analysis reported fewer N-insertions in productive TCRs among donors in an Asian-associated ancestry cluster than the approximately 700-donor mean. Sequencing depth was assumed to be roughly uniform across donors in the presence/absence analyses, though that assumption may not hold. Broadly in line with IMGT annotations, most TCR beta V segments showed up in productive rearrangements about 90% or about 30% of the time in an earlier analysis of approximately 600 of the donors. A cluster of highly shared sequence variants was judged likely to represent a technical artifact of the sequencing pipeline. In a later analysis, HLA-associated TCR beta chains were found to be more clonally expanded and to have lower generation probabilities than equally common non-associated chains. A further reported finding was that TCR beta sequences accurately predicted the HLA-A and HLA-B alleles for most subjects in the first cohort. In vitro tests confirmed that a few of the cytomegalovirus-associated TCR beta chains recognize cytomegalovirus antigens. Specific HLA alleles were associated with some 15,000 TCR beta sequences at a false discovery rate of 0.05 in a later analysis. Because counts were too low, seventeen rarely observed V segments, including chromosome 9 orphons, were excluded from the earlier analysis of around 590 of the donors. Most CMV-associated TCR beta chains appeared to be HLA-restricted in a later analysis, and the HLA associations seemed to be driven largely by CMV exposure. The authors suggested that the approach could potentially be generalized to other disease states and immunological phenotypes. Linkage disequilibrium might explain the correlated functional status among segregating V segments, but an unknown experimental factor could not be excluded. A later analysis reported that several top co-occurrence clusters appeared linked to parvovirus B19, influenza, CMV and Epstein-Barr virus. When HLA alleles, especially DR and DQ, strongly co-occurred, attributing TCR associations to individual alleles was difficult. A total of roughly 160 TCR beta chains were listed by the study as associated with cytomegalovirus. Only TCR beta chains were sequenced in this cohort, and the absence of alpha or paired-chain data limited detectable features. While some public TCRs were present in many individuals, most TCR sequences turned up only very rarely across donors. According to a later analysis, TCR association rates differed among HLA loci, with DRB1 alleles showing the most associated TCRs and HLA-C alleles showing the fewest. CMV serostatus was the only immune exposure information available for the cohort. V-gene and J-gene trimming of TCR beta chains was associated with a missense DCLRE1C variant in a later genetic analysis, and the association was replicated in an independent cohort. Because HLA typing was missing for some donors at each locus, association tests included only the typed subset.

Library method: the immunoSEQ multiplex PCR assay. The multiplex PCR relied on a mix of 60 forward primers for TCR Vbeta segments and 13 reverse primers for TCR Jbeta segments. The CDR3 region of rearranged TCR beta genes was amplified from genomic DNA with a multiplex PCR assay. The amplified TCR beta libraries were sequenced on the Illumina HiSeq System as 87-base-pair reads. From the authors' description of their analysis: In a later analysis, tens of millions of unique TCR beta chains were counted across the 650 to 750 repertoires, and roughly 10 million of these chains were shared by at least two donors. A nearest-neighbor algorithm error-corrected the raw reads and collapsed the reads into unique sequences, merging closely related sequences to remove PCR and sequencing errors. To assign V, D and J gene segments, CDR3 sequences were aligned to IMGT reference sequences. For a sequence to be retained, at least a six-nucleotide match to both a V gene segment and a J gene segment was required. A rearrangement was called productive if the CDR3 had no stop codons and remained in frame with V and J, and every other rearrangement was called non-productive. CDR3 was defined according to IMGT convention as the region running from the second conserved V-encoded cysteine to the conserved J-encoded phenylalanine. Sequences without an unambiguous match to a single V gene segment were excluded from the earlier analysis of over 500 of the donors. An earlier analysis of approximately 590 of the donors called V segments functional above 56.7% productive rearrangements and segregating when the between-donor standard deviation exceeded 5%. A statistical classification framework was built for diagnosing cytomegalovirus status from the catalog of TCR beta chain sequences. In a later analysis, V and J genes were assigned by comparing TCR nucleotide sequences against IMGT/GENE-DB human TR gene sequences. A later analysis assigned CDR3 sequences and most-parsimonious VDJ recombination scenarios with the TCRdist pipeline. A later analysis defined each TCR beta chain by its CDR3 amino acid sequence plus V-gene family, and excluded reads lacking a unique V-gene family. A later analysis removed 500 to 600 highly shared, low-generation-probability nucleotide sequences to deal with suspected cross-contamination and a sequencing artifact. A later analysis calculated a clonal expansion index for each public chain from normalized within-repertoire ranks of inferred template counts. Generation probabilities in a later analysis came from a VDJ recombination model fitted to out-of-frame rearrangements, and those results were checked against IGoR. A later analysis scored TCR-TCR, TCR-HLA and TCR-CMV co-occurrence with hypergeometric tests, applying a repertoire-size bias correction to TCR pairs. A later analysis estimated false discovery rates by permuting HLA or CMV assignments 20 times. A later analysis grouped co-occurring TCRs with DBSCAN, adding TCRdist sequence similarity when clustering within HLA-allele-positive subsets. Repertoires with fewer than 30,000 or more than 120,000 public chains, plus five repertoires with anomalous nucleotide sharing, were excluded from co-occurrence clustering. TCRdb stores this immuneACCESS table with in-frame sequences only. Part of the clones is absent; in the studies checked, under half of the shortfall reflects unresolved V genes, and no reason is known for the rest. D and trimming come from the DNA, and the V and J calls and clone size come from that table. The sample table records approximately 170,000 clones; 70% of these occur just once. 4.7% of the sample belongs to the ten largest clones.

This clone has only a few counts. What antigen it recognizes has not been identified. Base qualities were left out, and no much larger clone turns up one base away. Other nucleotide sequences in the sample specify the same CDR3. In total, more than 500 healthy bone marrow donors made up the cohort. Cohort members were all nominally healthy when sampled, although unrecorded immune exposures were likely present. The donor was CMV seropositive and belonged to the group of more than 250 seropositive cohort members. Every donor gave a peripheral blood sample, and the peripheral blood mononuclear cells from that sample were used for TCR beta sequencing. Genomic DNA extraction from the blood cell samples was performed with the Qiagen DNeasy Blood Extraction Kit.

The V and J genes are TRBV27 and TRBJ1-1; 6 matching bases give a weak D call of TRBD1. Sequences were obtained from PBMCs. The origin of this receptor is a man between 18 and 29 years old in good health and CMV-seropositive. The DNA reads as follows: TGTGCCAGCAGTTTGACCGGGACACTGAACACTGAAGCTTTCTTT. This translates into CASSLTGTLNTEAFF.